This T cell receptor beta chain was documented in a study of T cells expressing NK-cell markers. As for the study in general: Just one sequenced donor of eight was HCMV-seronegative, while seven were seropositive.

For each CDR3 protein, TCRdb gives one entry from its re-call of the 5' RACE reads, without DNA. The listing records some 150,000 distinct CDR3 sequences. The CDR3 totals 12 residues. Germline V gives CDR1 MNHEY, CDR2 SVGAGI. The sequence came from a man aged 18 to 35 in good health. Material for sequencing was blood T cells: a sorted CD56 or NKG2C T cell subset, CD4+ or CD8+ T cells, or bulk PBMC T cells (not recorded which). The chain employs TRBV6-5 and TRBJ2-3. The CDR3 loop is CASSQDNGVQYF.